Presented here are 7 T cell receptor beta chains from one specimen sequenced in a study of blood T cell repertoires in COVID-19. Libraries were prepared by immunoSEQ multiplex PCR; TCRdb keeps only in-frame clonotypes and omits some of them. The sample lists a few hundred thousand clones; approximately 83% were seen once. Sequences were obtained from PBMCs or T cells enriched from blood (not recorded which). These receptors all come from a woman between 40 and 55 years old with acute COVID-19.

The chain has TRBV28 and TRBJ1-3, with TRBD1 matching 7 bases. The length of the CDR3 is 17 residues. V trimming: 4 bases; J trimming: 0 bases; junction bases outside the gene matches: 9. Germline CDR1 and CDR2: MDHEN and SYDVKM. In nucleotides, the CDR3 is TGTGCCAGCAGTTCCCCACCGGGACAGAGCTCTGGAAACACCATATATTTT. This gives the protein CASSSPPGQSSGNTIYF.

This chain connects TRBV24-1 to TRBJ2-3; a possible D gene is TRBD1 (7 bases). V lost 5 bases, J lost 1 base, and 12 bases lay in between. This CDR3 has 15 residues. The germline V gene has CDR1 KGHDR and CDR2 SFDVKD. DNA for the CDR3: TGTGCCACCAGTGGCCGCGGGACAGGCACAGATACGCAGTATTTT. Translating it yields CATSGRGTGTDTQYF.

CDR3: CASSHPGKGRSYGYTF. The CDR3 region has the DNA TGTGCCAGCAGCCACCCCGGTAAAGGGAGGAGCTATGGCTACACCTTC. This chain joins TRBV9 and TRBJ1-2; no clear D gene. Trimming took off 4 bases at V and 4 bases at J, with 20 bases between the two ends. Germline lookup yields CDR1 SGDLS and CDR2 YYNGEE. The CDR3 totals 16 residues.

The chain links TRBV6-1 to TRBJ2-1; D may be TRBD1 (6 bases). The CDR3 runs to 14 residues. From germline, CDR1 is MNHNS and CDR2 SASEGT. Trimming shortened V by 3 bases and J by 6 bases, and 12 bases separated the two germline ends. The CDR3 DNA reads as TGTGCCAGCAGTGATTCGGGACAAGGCAATGAGCAGTTCTTC. Protein: CASSDSGQGNEQFF.

The rearrangement uses TRBV5-1 and TRBJ1-2, with a tentative D call TRBD1 (5 bases). Trimming shortened V by 3 bases and J by 8 bases, and 14 bases separated the two germline ends. The CDR3 has 13 amino acids. Germline V gene sequence: CDR1 SGHRS, CDR2 YFSETQ. CDR3 loop: CASSSETGEGYTF. The CDR3 DNA reads TGCGCCAGCAGCTCCGAGACGGGGGAAGGCTACACCTTC.

V and J are TRBV18 and TRBJ2-3; 7 nucleotides align to TRBD1. The germline V gene has CDR1 KGHSH and CDR2 LQKENI. V shed 2 bases and J 2 bases; nucleotides not matched to a gene: 4. This CDR3 is 15 amino acids long. The CDR3 sequence: CASSPGDRYTDTQYF. CDR3 coding DNA: TGTGCCAGCTCACCAGGGGACAGATACACAGATACGCAGTATTTT.

This rearrangement joins TRBV6-2 or TRBV6-3 to TRBJ1-2, with D maybe TRBD1 (6 bases). V lost 4 bases and J lost 3, with 15 bases in between. There are 15 residues in the CDR3. The V gene's germline CDR1 is MNHEY and CDR2 SVGEGT. As DNA, the CDR3 is TGTGCCAGCAGTTTTCCTTCACAGGGTGACTATGGCTACACCTTC. As protein: CASSFPSQGDYGYTF.